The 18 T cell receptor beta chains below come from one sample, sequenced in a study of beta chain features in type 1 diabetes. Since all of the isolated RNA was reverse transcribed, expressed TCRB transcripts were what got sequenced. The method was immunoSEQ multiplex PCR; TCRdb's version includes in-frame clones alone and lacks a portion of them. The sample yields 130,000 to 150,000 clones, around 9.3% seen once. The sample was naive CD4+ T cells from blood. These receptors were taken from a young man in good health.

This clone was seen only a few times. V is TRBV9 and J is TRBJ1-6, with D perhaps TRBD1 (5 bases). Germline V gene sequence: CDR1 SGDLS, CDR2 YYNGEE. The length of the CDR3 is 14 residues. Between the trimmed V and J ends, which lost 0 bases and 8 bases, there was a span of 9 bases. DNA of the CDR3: TGTGCCAGCAGCGTAGGAATAGGGGATTCACCCCTCCACTTT. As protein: CASSVGIGDSPLHF.

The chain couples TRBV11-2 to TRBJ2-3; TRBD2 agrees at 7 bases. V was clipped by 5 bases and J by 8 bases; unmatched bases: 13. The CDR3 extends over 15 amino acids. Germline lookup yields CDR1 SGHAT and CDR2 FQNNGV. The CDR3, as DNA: TGTGCCAGCAGCCCCCTCGGCGGGGGAGGTGGTACGCAGTATTTT. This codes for CASSPLGGGGGTQYF. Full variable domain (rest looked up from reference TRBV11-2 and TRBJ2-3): EAGVAQSPRYKIIEKRQSVAFWCNPISGHATLYWYQQILGQGPKLLIQFQNNGVVDDSQLPKDRFSAERLKGVDSTLKIQPAKLEDSAVYLCASSPLGGGGGTQYFGPGTRLTVL.

CDR3 bases: TGTGCCAGCTCACCGGGGGACAGGGAGACCCAGTACTTC. It specifies CASSPGDRETQYF. The chain has TRBV18 and TRBJ2-5; TRBD1 aligns across 8 bases. Germline CDR1 reads KGHSH; CDR2 reads LQKENI. The V gene end was trimmed by 3 bases and the J gene end by 5 bases; junction bases not matched to a gene: 2. This CDR3 region has 13 residues. The variable domain in full, completed from reference TRBV18 and TRBJ2-5, reads NAGVMQNPRHLVRRRGQEARLRCSPMKGHSHVYWYRQLPEEGLKFMVYLQKENIIDESGMPKERFSAEFPKEGPSILRIQQVVRGDSAAYFCASSPGDRETQYFGPGTRLLVL.

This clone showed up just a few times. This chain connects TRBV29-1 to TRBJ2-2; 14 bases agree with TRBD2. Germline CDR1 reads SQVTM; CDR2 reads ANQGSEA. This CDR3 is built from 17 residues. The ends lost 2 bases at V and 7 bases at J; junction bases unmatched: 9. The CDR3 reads CSVEPTSGGAGSGELFF. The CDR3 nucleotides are TGCAGCGTTGAACCGACTAGCGGGGGGGCGGGGAGCGGGGAGCTGTTTTTT.

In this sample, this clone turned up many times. The CDR3 coding sequence is TGTGCCTGGAGTGTGGACAACTACAATGAGCAGTTCTTC. Translated, it gives CAWSVDNYNEQFF. This sequence joins TRBV30 and TRBJ2-1; maybe TRBD1 (5 bases). The germline V gene encodes CDR1 GTSNPN and CDR2 SVGIG (reference sequence). V dropped 0 bases and J dropped 3 bases, with 6 bases sitting between them. The CDR3 runs 13 residues.

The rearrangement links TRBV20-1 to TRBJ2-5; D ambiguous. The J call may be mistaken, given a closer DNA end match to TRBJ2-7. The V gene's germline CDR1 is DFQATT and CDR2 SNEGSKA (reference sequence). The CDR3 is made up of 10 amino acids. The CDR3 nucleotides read TGCAGTGCTTCCTCCTACGAGCAGTACTTC. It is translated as CSASSYEQYF.

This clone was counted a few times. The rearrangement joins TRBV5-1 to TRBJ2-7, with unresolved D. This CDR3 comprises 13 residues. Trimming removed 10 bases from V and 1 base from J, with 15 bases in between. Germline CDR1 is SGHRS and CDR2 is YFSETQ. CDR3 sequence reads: CAGKNGRSYEQYF. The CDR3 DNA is TGCGCCGGTAAAAACGGTAGATCCTACGAGCAGTACTTC.

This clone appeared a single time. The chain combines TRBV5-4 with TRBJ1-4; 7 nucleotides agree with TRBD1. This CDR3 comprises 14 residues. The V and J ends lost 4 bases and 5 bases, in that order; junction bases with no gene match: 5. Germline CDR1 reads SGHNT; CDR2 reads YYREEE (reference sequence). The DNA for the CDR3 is TGTGCCAGCAGCCCCGGACAGGCAAATGAAAAACTGTTTTTT. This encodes CASSPGQANEKLFF.

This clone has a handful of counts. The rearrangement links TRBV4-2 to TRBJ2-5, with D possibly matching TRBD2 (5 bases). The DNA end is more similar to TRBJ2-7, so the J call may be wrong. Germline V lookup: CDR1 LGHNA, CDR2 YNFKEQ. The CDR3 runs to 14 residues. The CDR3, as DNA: TGTGCCAGCAGCCAAGCGAGCGGACCCTACGAGCAGTACTTC. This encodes CASSQASGPYEQYF.

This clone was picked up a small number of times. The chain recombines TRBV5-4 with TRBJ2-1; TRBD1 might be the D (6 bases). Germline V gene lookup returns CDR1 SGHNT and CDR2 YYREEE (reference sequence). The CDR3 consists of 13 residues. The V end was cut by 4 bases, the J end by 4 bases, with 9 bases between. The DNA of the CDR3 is TGTGCCAGCAGCCAAGACAGGTACAATGAGCAGTTCTTC. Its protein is CASSQDRYNEQFF. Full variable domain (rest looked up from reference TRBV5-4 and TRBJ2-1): ETGVTQSPTHLIKTRGQQVTLRCSSQSGHNTVSWYQQALGQGPQFIFQYYREEENGRGNFPPRFSGLQFPNYSSELNVNALELDDSALYLCASSQDRYNEQFFGPGTRLTVL.

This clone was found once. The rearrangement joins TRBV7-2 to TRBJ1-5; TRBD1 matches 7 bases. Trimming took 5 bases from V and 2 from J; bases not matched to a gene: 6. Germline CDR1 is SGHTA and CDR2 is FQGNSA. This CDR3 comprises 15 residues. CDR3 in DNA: TGTGCCAGCAGCCCTCGCCAGGGGGGCAATCAGCCCCAGCATTTT. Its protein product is CASSPRQGGNQPQHF.

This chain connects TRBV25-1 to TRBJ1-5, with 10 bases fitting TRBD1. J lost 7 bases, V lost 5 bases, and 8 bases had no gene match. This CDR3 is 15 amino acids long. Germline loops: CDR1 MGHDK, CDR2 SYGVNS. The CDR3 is CASSPMGTGDQPQHF. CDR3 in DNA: TGTGCCAGCAGTCCAATGGGGACAGGGGACCAGCCCCAGCATTTT.

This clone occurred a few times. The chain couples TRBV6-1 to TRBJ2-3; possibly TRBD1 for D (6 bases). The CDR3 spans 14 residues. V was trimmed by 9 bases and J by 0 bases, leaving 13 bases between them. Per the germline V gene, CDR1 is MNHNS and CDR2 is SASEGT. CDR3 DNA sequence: TGTGCCAGTGGAAGGACAGCAAGCACAGATACGCAGTATTTT. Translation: CASGRTASTDTQYF.

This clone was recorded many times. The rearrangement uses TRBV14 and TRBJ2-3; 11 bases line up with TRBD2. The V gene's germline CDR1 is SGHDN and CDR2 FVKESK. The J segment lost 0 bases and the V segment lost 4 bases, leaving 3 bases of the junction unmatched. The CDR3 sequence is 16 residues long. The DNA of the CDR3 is TGTGCCAGCAGCCGGAGACTAGCGGGGAGCACAGATACGCAGTATTTT. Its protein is CASSRRLAGSTDTQYF.

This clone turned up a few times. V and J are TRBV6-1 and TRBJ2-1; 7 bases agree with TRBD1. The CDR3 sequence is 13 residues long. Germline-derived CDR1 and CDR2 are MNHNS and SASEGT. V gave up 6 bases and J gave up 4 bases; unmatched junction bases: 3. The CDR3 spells CASSRDRYNEQFF. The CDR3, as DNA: TGTGCCAGCAGCCGGGACAGATACAATGAGCAGTTCTTC.

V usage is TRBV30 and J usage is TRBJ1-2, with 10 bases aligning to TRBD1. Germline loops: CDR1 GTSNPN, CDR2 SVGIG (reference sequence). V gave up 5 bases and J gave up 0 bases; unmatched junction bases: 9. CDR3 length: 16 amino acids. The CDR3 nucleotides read TGTGCCTGGGCTCGGGGACAGGGGTCTTCTAACTATGGCTACACCTTC. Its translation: CAWARGQGSSNYGYTF.

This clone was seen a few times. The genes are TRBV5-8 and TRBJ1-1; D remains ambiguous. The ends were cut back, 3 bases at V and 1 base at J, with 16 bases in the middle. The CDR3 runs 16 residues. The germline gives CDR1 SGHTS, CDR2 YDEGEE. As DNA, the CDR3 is TGTGCCAGCAGCTCAGGAAGCCCCCATGCGAACACTGAAGCTTTCTTT. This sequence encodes CASSSGSPHANTEAFF.

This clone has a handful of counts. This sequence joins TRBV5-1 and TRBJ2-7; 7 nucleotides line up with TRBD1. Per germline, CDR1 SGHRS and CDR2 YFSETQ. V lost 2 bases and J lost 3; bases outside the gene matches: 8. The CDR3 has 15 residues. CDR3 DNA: TGCGCCAGCAGCTTTCACCCCCGGGACAGCTACGAGCAGTACTTC. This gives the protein CASSFHPRDSYEQYF.